A single sample is the source of the 9 T cell receptor beta chains below, sequenced in a study of human T cells and chemical hapten exposure. TCRdb re-called the RACE reads through MiXCR, storing one row per CDR3 protein. The sample includes 150,000 to 200,000 distinct CDR3 sequences, approximately 15% of them seen just once. As for time point: patch test 1, 2 weeks after DPC sensitization. Treatment defined: therapeutic diphenylcyclopropenone sensitization with weekly scalp DPC. The sample in question was whole blood, obtained in connection with sensitization to the hapten diphenylcyclopropenone (DPC). The receptors come from a woman aged 25 to 39 with alopecia areata. Some clones in this sample may be carry-over from other donors' samples.

This clonotype has at least ten counts. The rearrangement uses TRBV12-3 or TRBV12-4 and TRBJ1-1, with a weak D call TRBD1 (5 bases). The length of the CDR3 is 13 residues. Trimming stripped 5 bases from V and 1 base from J, with 8 bases between. CDR3 region: CASSAQGNTEAFF. In DNA, the CDR3 is TGTGCCAGCAGTGCCCAGGGGAACACTGAAGCTTTCTTT.

This clonotype was counted many times. CDR3 protein: CASSQGLAGPTDTQYF. As DNA, the CDR3 is TGCGCCAGCAGCCAGGGACTAGCGGGTCCCACAGATACGCAGTATTTT. The chain has TRBV5-1 and TRBJ2-3, with 12 bases fitting TRBD2. Per germline, CDR1 SGHRS and CDR2 YFSETQ. V shed 4 bases, J shed 2 bases, and the junction held 5 bases outside the gene matches. This CDR3 has 16 amino acids.

This clonotype occurred a few times. The chain combines TRBV28 with TRBJ2-7; 9 bases are shared with TRBD1. The CDR3 is made up of 14 amino acids. The germline gives CDR1 MDHEN, CDR2 SYDVKM. V dropped 9 bases and J dropped 6; count of bases not matched to a gene: 12. CDR3 in DNA: TGTGCCAGTACATCGCCGGGACAGGGCCTCGAGCAGTACTTC. Protein sequence: CASTSPGQGLEQYF. Variable domain in full (rest from reference TRBV28 and TRBJ2-7): DVKVTQSSRYLVKRTGEKVFLECVQDMDHENMFWYRQDPGLGLRLIYFSYDVKMKEKGDIPEGYSVSREKKERFSLILESASTNQTSMYLCASTSPGQGLEQYFGPGTRLTVT.

The sample holds many counts of this clonotype. The chain recombines TRBV7-9 with TRBJ1-3, with unresolved D. V lost 4 bases and J lost 0, with 10 bases in between. Germline lookup yields CDR1 SEHNR and CDR2 FQNEAQ (reference sequence). The CDR3 contains 15 residues. The CDR3 sequence is CASSSYRFSGNTIYF. For the CDR3, the DNA is TGTGCCAGCAGCTCCTACAGATTCTCTGGAAACACCATATATTTT.

V usage is TRBV28 and J usage is TRBJ1-2; tentative D call: TRBD1 (5 bases). The germline V and J ends were trimmed by 9 bases and 0 bases, with 20 bases remaining between them. The CDR3 runs to 16 residues. CDR1 MDHEN and CDR2 SYDVKM come from the germline V gene. In nucleotides, the CDR3 is TGTGCCAGTTTTCCACGGGGGGTCTACGCTAACTATGGCTACACCTTC. This gives the protein CASFPRGVYANYGYTF.

This clonotype was seen repeatedly, ten times or more. V and J are TRBV12-3 or TRBV12-4 and TRBJ1-3; D might be TRBD1 (5 bases). V was cut by 5 bases and J by 0 bases, with 14 bases left in between. This CDR3 comprises 16 residues. CDR3 in amino acids: CASSPLRDVSGNTIYF. CDR3 bases: TGTGCCAGCAGTCCTCTCCGGGACGTCTCTGGAAACACCATATATTTT.

This clonotype was observed a handful of times. The chain is built from TRBV4-2 and TRBJ2-1; D call uncertain. CDR3 length equals 16 residues. Germline CDR1 and CDR2: LGHNA and YNFKEQ. V gave up 1 base and J gave up 0 bases, with 10 bases separating them. CDR3 sequence: CASSQGGGSSYNEQFF. The CDR3, as DNA: TGTGCCAGCAGCCAAGGTGGCGGTAGCTCCTACAATGAGCAGTTCTTC.

The sample holds a few counts of this clonotype. The chain couples TRBV28 to TRBJ2-5; TRBD2 aligns across 7 bases. The V and J ends lost 6 bases and 5 bases, in that order; junction bases with no gene match: 9. The CDR3 spans 14 residues. Germline V lookup: CDR1 MDHEN, CDR2 SYDVKM. The chain's CDR3 is CASRPGGSVETQYF. The CDR3 DNA reads TGTGCCAGCAGACCCGGGGGGTCGGTGGAGACCCAGTACTTC.

V gene TRBV6-2 or TRBV6-3 combines with J gene TRBJ2-1, with 8 bases fitting TRBD2. Germline CDR1 is MNHEY and CDR2 is SVGEGT. V lost 5 bases, J lost 12 bases, and 15 bases stayed unmatched. The CDR3 has 15 residues. CDR3 loop: CASSPGLAGGGGQFF. DNA for the CDR3: TGTGCCAGCAGTCCCGGACTAGCTGGTGGGGGAGGGCAGTTCTTC.